These 16 T cell receptor beta chains came from one sample sequenced in a study of blood T cell repertoires in COVID-19. Using immunoSEQ multiplex PCR, the repertoire was profiled, and TCRdb retains in-frame clones only, with some absent. Of 80,000 or so clones listed, approximately 85% are singletons. Sequenced material: peripheral blood. All receptors derive from a man aged 50 to 60 with COVID-19, enrolled during active disease.

V is TRBV4-3 and J is TRBJ2-2; 11 nucleotides line up with TRBD2. Germline V gene sequence: CDR1 LGHNA, CDR2 YSLEER. Trimming removed 5 bases from V and 4 bases from J; junction bases left unmatched: 6. This CDR3 contains 16 residues. The CDR3 nucleotides read TGCGCCAGCAGCGTTTATAGCGGGAGGGGCACCGGGGAGCTGTTTTTT. Protein sequence: CASSVYSGRGTGELFF.

V gene TRBV11-2 combines with J gene TRBJ2-2, with 9 bases matching TRBD2. This CDR3 has 17 residues. The V gene's germline CDR1 is SGHAT and CDR2 FQNNGV. The trim removed 0 bases at V and 3 bases at J, leaving 5 bases unmatched. CDR3: CASSLDRLAVYTGELFF. CDR3 bases: TGTGCCAGCAGCTTAGACCGACTAGCGGTGTACACCGGGGAGCTGTTTTTT.

The chain employs TRBV28 and TRBJ2-4; no firm D call. Trimming removed 5 bases at V and 0 bases at J, with 11 bases between. Germline CDR1 and CDR2: MDHEN and SYDVKM. This CDR3 region has 15 residues. The CDR3 sequence: CASSHYYLAKNIQYF. Here the CDR3 DNA reads TGTGCCAGCAGTCACTATTACCTAGCCAAAAACATTCAGTACTTC.

In its sample, this clone was seen once. This sequence joins TRBV18 and TRBJ2-1, with 7 positions matching TRBD1. Germline V gives CDR1 KGHSH, CDR2 LQKENI. V dropped 3 bases and J dropped 6; count of bases not matched to a gene: 8. The CDR3 is made up of 15 amino acids. CDR3 nucleotides: TGTGCCAGCTCACCCGCCTCGGGACAGCCCAATGAGCAGTTCTTC. This sequence encodes CASSPASGQPNEQFF.

V gene TRBV2 combines with J gene TRBJ2-1; weak D call: TRBD2 (6 bases). CDR3 length: 13 amino acids. V gave up 8 bases and J gave up 7 bases, with 15 bases separating them. The germline CDR1 and CDR2 sequences are SNHLY and FYNNEI. The DNA for the CDR3 is TGTGCCAGCTCTCTAGGACGGGAGAATGAGCAGTTCTTC. This gives the protein CASSLGRENEQFF.

This chain connects TRBV6-5 to TRBJ2-1; TRBD2 is a possible D gene (6 bases). V lost 4 bases to trimming and J lost 5 bases, with 18 bases between them. Germline lookup yields CDR1 MNHEY and CDR2 SVGAGI. This CDR3 is 16 amino acids long. The CDR3 sequence: CASSWSSSRGNNEQFF. The DNA of the CDR3 is TGTGCCAGCAGTTGGTCTTCGTCCCGGGGGAACAATGAGCAGTTCTTC.

This clone turned up a few times. The chain links TRBV6-4 to TRBJ1-5, with 9 bases matching TRBD1. There are 14 residues in the CDR3. The V gene's germline CDR1 is MRHNA and CDR2 SNTAGT. V dropped 3 bases and J dropped 7; count of bases not matched to a gene: 4. The CDR3, as DNA: TGTGCCAGCAGTGAGACAGGGGGGGAACAGCCCCAGCATTTT. It is translated as CASSETGGEQPQHF.

CDR3 amino acids: CASSGQGWNEQFF. CDR3 coding DNA: TGTGCCAGTAGCGGACAGGGTTGGAATGAGCAGTTCTTC. This chain connects TRBV19 to TRBJ2-1, with 8 bases lining up with TRBD1. Germline assignment: CDR1 LNHDA and CDR2 SQIVND (reference sequence). The CDR3 has 13 amino acids. V lost 6 bases to trimming and J lost 7 bases; unmatched junction nucleotides: 5. The whole variable domain, remainder taken from reference TRBV19 and TRBJ2-1, is DGGITQSPKYLFRKEGQNVTLSCEQNLNHDAMYWYRQDPGQGLRLIYYSQIVNDFQKGDIAEGYSVSREKKESFPLTVTSAQKNPTAFYLCASSGQGWNEQFFGPGTRLTVL.

J is TRBJ2-5 and V is TRBV7-8; 9 nucleotides match TRBD2. CDR3 length: 15 residues. V lost 2 bases and J lost 5; bases outside the gene matches: 6. Germline assignment: CDR1 SGHVS and CDR2 FQNEAQ. For the CDR3, the DNA is TGTGCCAGCAGCTTATCTATGGCGGGAGGGGAGACCCAGTACTTC. Translation: CASSLSMAGGETQYF. The full variable domain, completed using reference TRBV7-8 and TRBJ2-5, is GAGVSQSPRYKVAKRGQDVALRCDPISGHVSLFWYQQALGQGPEFLTYFQNEAQLDKSGLPSDRFFAERPEGSVSTLKIQRTQQEDSAVYLCASSLSMAGGETQYFGPGTRLLVL.

The DNA of the CDR3 is TGTGCCAGCAGCTTCGACAGGGTGTCAACTAATGAAAAACTGTTTTTT. It encodes CASSFDRVSTNEKLFF. The chain has TRBV5-4 and TRBJ1-4; 7 nucleotides match TRBD1. The length of the CDR3 is 16 residues. V trimming: 2 bases; J trimming: 0 bases; junction bases outside the gene matches: 4. Germline CDR1 SGHNT, CDR2 YYREEE (reference sequence).

Comments on this clone: This sample also contains other DNA sequences that code for the same CDR3. The J gene is TRBJ2-7, the V gene TRBV5-4, with 10 bases lining up with TRBD2. Germline V gene data show CDR1 as SGHNT and CDR2 as YYREEE (reference sequence). The CDR3 is 14 residues long. The junction had 3 bases not matched to a gene; V was cut back by 2 bases and J by 4 bases. CDR3 sequence reads: CASSFGTSEYEQYF. Here the CDR3 DNA reads TGTGCCAGCAGCTTCGGGACTAGCGAATACGAGCAGTACTTC.

The chain recombines TRBV6-5 with TRBJ2-1, with D possibly TRBD2 on 6 matching bases. V lost 7 bases and J 0 bases, leaving 13 bases between the germline ends. The CDR3 is 15 amino acids. Germline lookup yields CDR1 MNHEY and CDR2 SVGAGI. In DNA form, the CDR3 reads TGTGCCAGCACCCCCGTGGGGGGCTCCTACAATGAGCAGTTCTTC. Its translation is CASTPVGGSYNEQFF.

CDR3 amino acids: CASSRLGAELAKNIQYF. CDR3 nucleotides: TGTGCCAGCAGCCGACTTGGCGCGGAACTAGCCAAAAACATTCAGTACTTC. The chain carries TRBV28 and TRBJ2-4; D is unresolved. Trimming shortened V by 6 bases and J by 0 bases, and 18 bases separated the two germline ends. Germline CDR1 MDHEN, CDR2 SYDVKM. The CDR3 runs to 17 residues.

V usage is TRBV18 and J usage is TRBJ1-2; TRBD1 matches at 7 bases. V was clipped by 4 bases and J by 6 bases; unmatched bases: 14. The CDR3 length is 16 residues. Germline CDR1 reads KGHSH; CDR2 reads LQKENI. CDR3 loop: CASSLNGGRQGNGYTF. CDR3 nucleotides: TGTGCCAGCTCACTCAATGGCGGTAGACAGGGCAATGGCTACACCTTC. The whole variable domain, filled in from reference TRBV18 and TRBJ1-2, reads NAGVMQNPRHLVRRRGQEARLRCSPMKGHSHVYWYRQLPEEGLKFMVYLQKENIIDESGMPKERFSAEFPKEGPSILRIQQVVRGDSAAYFCASSLNGGRQGNGYTFGSGTRLTVV.

DNA of the CDR3: TGTGCCAGCAGTCGGGACACCAACAATCAGCCCCAGCATTTT. Amino acid sequence: CASSRDTNNQPQHF. The chain is built from TRBV6-5 and TRBJ1-5, with D perhaps matching TRBD1 (6 bases). The CDR3 is made up of 14 amino acids. V lost 5 bases, J lost 3 bases, and 11 bases lay in between. Germline values: CDR1 MNHEY, CDR2 SVGAGI.

This sequence joins TRBV3-1 (or the pseudogene TRBV3-2) and TRBJ1-1; possible D gene TRBD1, 5 bases. The CDR3 extends over 12 amino acids. Germline V CDR1 and CDR2: LGHDT, YNNKEL (reference sequence). V was pared by 9 bases and J by 3 bases, with 11 bases between. In DNA form, the CDR3 reads TGTGCCAGTAAAGGGGTTGACACTGAAGCTTTCTTT. It translates to CASKGVDTEAFF.